These 12 T cell receptor beta chains were sequenced from one sample in a study of T cells in Graves' hyperthyroidism and ophthalmopathy. Amplification yielded TCR beta CDR3 regions, with RNA transcripts as the source. In the first-round RT-PCR of the TCR CDR3, the HTBI primer set was used. TCRdb used MiXCR to reprocess the multiplex PCR reads, holding one entry per CDR3 protein. The table includes roughly 500,000 distinct CDR3 sequences, approximately 13% detected once. Sequenced material: blood. The receptor set was obtained from a woman younger than 45 with Graves' hyperthyroidism that later progressed to Graves' ophthalmopathy.

This clonotype has ten or more counts. J is TRBJ1-4 and V is TRBV20-1; TRBD1 aligns across 7 bases. With V trimmed by 0 bases and J by 6 bases, 16 bases remained unmatched. The germline CDR1 and CDR2 sequences are DFQATT and SNEGSKA (reference sequence). CDR3 length equals 18 residues. CDR3 in DNA: TGCAGTGCTAGAGACAGGGGGGTTACGGGCGACCCTCATGAAAAACTGTTTTTT. Its translation is CSARDRGVTGDPHEKLFF.

This clonotype occurred many times. The gene calls are TRBV6-1 and TRBJ1-3; no reliable D call. The CDR3 has 15 residues. V dropped 7 bases and J dropped 0 bases, with 13 bases sitting between them. The germline V gene has CDR1 MNHNS and CDR2 SASEGT. CDR3 in DNA: TGTGCCAGCAAAACCTTGGCAGCCTCTGGAAACACCATATATTTT. Translating gives CASKTLAASGNTIYF.

V usage is TRBV12-3 or TRBV12-4 and J usage is TRBJ2-2; TRBD2 matches at 12 bases. CDR3 length: 15 amino acids. V gave up 4 bases and J gave up 4 bases; unmatched junction bases: 1. CDR3: CASSSLAGGTGELFF. The DNA of the CDR3 is TGTGCCAGCAGTTCACTAGCGGGGGGCACCGGGGAGCTGTTTTTT.

The chain carries TRBV6-2 or TRBV6-3 and TRBJ1-4, with 9 bases lining up with TRBD1. The CDR3 consists of 14 residues. CDR1 and CDR2 from the germline V gene are MNHEY and SVGEGT. After removal of 7 bases from V and 8 bases from J, the junction contained 8 bases not matched to a gene. DNA of the CDR3: TGTGCCAGCACCTACAGGGGGCGAGGAGAAAAACTGTTTTTT. Its translation: CASTYRGRGEKLFF.

This clonotype was seen repeatedly, ten times or more. CDR3 DNA: TGTGCCAGCAGTTTAAGTCCGATCTATGGCTACACCTTC. As protein: CASSLSPIYGYTF. The V call is TRBV28, the J call TRBJ1-2; D gene unclear. Germline CDR1 is MDHEN and CDR2 is SYDVKM. The CDR3 extends over 13 amino acids. V lost 2 bases, J lost 4 bases, and 8 bases lay in between.

This clonotype was found many times. The chain carries TRBV6-1 and TRBJ2-2; D call uncertain. The CDR3 is made up of 15 amino acids. CDR1 MNHNS and CDR2 SASEGT come from the germline V gene. The V gene lost 6 bases and the J gene lost 6 bases, with 17 bases spanning the gap. Here the CDR3 reads CASSPPLAWSGELFF. The CDR3 DNA reads as TGTGCCAGCAGCCCCCCGTTAGCTTGGTCCGGGGAGCTGTTTTTT.

This clonotype was detected many times. The CDR3 DNA reads as TGTGCCAGCAGACTAACAGGGTTTCCTGAAAAACTGTTTTTT. This translates into CASRLTGFPEKLFF. The V call is TRBV12-3 or TRBV12-4, the J call TRBJ1-4, with a tentative D call TRBD1 (6 bases). V lost 6 bases and J 7 bases, leaving 15 bases between the germline ends. The CDR3 loop spans 14 amino acids.

This clonotype was observed at least ten times. The chain carries TRBV28 and TRBJ1-2; D not certain. Deletions cut 2 bases from V and 5 bases from J, with 6 bases between. The germline V gene encodes CDR1 MDHEN and CDR2 SYDVKM. This CDR3 has 12 amino acids. CDR3 DNA: TGTGCCAGCAGTTTACTCCAGTATGGCTACACCTTC. Its protein is CASSLLQYGYTF.

In this sample, this clonotype turned up many times. The chain joins TRBV5-4 to TRBJ2-1, with 11 bases identical to TRBD2. V was pared by 4 bases and J by 6 bases, with 0 bases of the junction left unmatched. This CDR3 has 13 amino acids. Germline V gene lookup returns CDR1 SGHNT and CDR2 YYREEE (reference sequence). The CDR3 here is CASSGTSGNEQFF. CDR3 coding DNA: TGTGCCAGCAGCGGGACTAGCGGCAATGAGCAGTTCTTC. Based on the CDR3 plus reference TRBV5-4 and TRBJ2-1, the full variable domain is ETGVTQSPTHLIKTRGQQVTLRCSSQSGHNTVSWYQQALGQGPQFIFQYYREEENGRGNFPPRFSGLQFPNYSSELNVNALELDDSALYLCASSGTSGNEQFFGPGTRLTVL.

This clonotype was seen many times. This chain joins TRBV29-1 and TRBJ2-7; D unclear. CDR3 length: 15 amino acids. The germline V gene has CDR1 SQVTM and CDR2 ANQGSEA. V lost 3 bases to trimming and J lost 0 bases, with 15 bases between them. The CDR3 loop reads CSVEVVKGNSYEQYF. The CDR3 DNA follows: TGCAGCGTTGAGGTTGTTAAGGGTAACTCCTACGAGCAGTACTTC.

This chain joins TRBV4-2 and TRBJ2-3; 9 nucleotides line up with TRBD2. CDR3 length equals 16 residues. V dropped 4 bases and J dropped 0; count of bases not matched to a gene: 5. Germline V lookup: CDR1 LGHNA, CDR2 YNFKEQ. The CDR3 bases are TGTGCCAGCAGCCGTCGACTAGCGGAGAGCACAGATACGCAGTATTTT. This codes for CASSRRLAESTDTQYF.

V and J are TRBV7-2 and TRBJ1-6; D is unclear. V lost 4 bases, J lost 7 bases, and 14 bases lay in between. Germline V CDR1 and CDR2: SGHTA, FQGNSA. The CDR3 is 15 residues long. In nucleotides, the CDR3 is TGTGCCAGCAGCTACCAACAGAGACCGAATTCACCCCTCCACTTT. Translating gives CASSYQQRPNSPLHF.